The rows below give T cell receptor beta chains drawn from one sample of a study of cytomegalovirus exposure and HLA in healthy donors. Repertoires were generated with immunoSEQ multiplex PCR, while TCRdb's copy carries only in-frame clones and drops some. The table records 140,000 or so clones, 70% of them present only once. Sequencing was done on a sample of PBMCs. Receptor source: a woman in her thirties in good health and CMV-seronegative. CDR3s include the opening cysteine and the closing phenylalanine or tryptophan.

j_gene	v_gene	CDR3aa
TRBJ1-2	TRBV9	CASSVASASQREEYYGYTF
TRBJ2-5	TRBV4-1	CASSQPSGRETQYF
TRBJ1-3	TRBV4-1	CASSPRVITGNTIYF
TRBJ1-3	TRBV5-1	CASSLEFAGASGNTIYF
TRBJ1-5	TRBV28	CASSLSGVGRAQHF
TRBJ1-3	TRBV6-5	CASSYGGAGNTIYF
TRBJ1-6	TRBV4-2	CASSQVRQGSSPLHF
TRBJ2-6	TRBV19	CASSADRLDSGANVLTF
TRBJ2-2	TRBV7-8	CASSLVASGVTGELFF
TRBJ2-7	TRBV28	CASSLPRGVSYEQYF
TRBJ1-2	TRBV6-1	CASSEAQGFDYGYTF
TRBJ2-3	TRBV5-1	CASSPSADTQYF
TRBJ2-5	TRBV11-3	CASSRTSVVGETQYF
TRBJ2-3	TRBV5-1	CASSYGTGGGDTQYF
TRBJ1-1	TRBV29-1	CSVSSQGNTEAFF
TRBJ2-7	TRBV2	CASSEGVGGQQYF
TRBJ1-4	TRBV23-1	CASSHVSADADRALGPNEKLFF
TRBJ1-5	TRBV18	CASSPQGGNQPQHF
TRBJ1-5	TRBV7-2	CASSPGRQINQPQHF
TRBJ2-1	TRBV19	CASRGGLAIWGNEQFF
TRBJ2-5	TRBV2	CASSNPPGRGAEETQYF
TRBJ1-3	TRBV13	CASSPGDRGTIYF
-	TRBV5-1	CASSLGTSLYEQYF
TRBJ2-7	TRBV7-9	CASSLGSGRMYYEQYF
TRBJ1-4	TRBV5-6	CASSPRSPGGEKLFF
TRBJ2-3	TRBV9	CASSVVPSGGRDTQYF
TRBJ1-1	TRBV7-9	CASSLAEGRGRTGEAFF
TRBJ1-3	TRBV30	CAWSLQQGNTIYF
TRBJ2-2	TRBV6-8	CASSYSGSRRGGDTGELFF
TRBJ1-5	TRBV7-2	CASSYTGFNQPQHF
TRBJ1-2	TRBV29-1	CSVPQGDYGYTF
TRBJ1-5	TRBV19	CASRRDLGDLNQPQHF
TRBJ1-2	TRBV9	CASSPYRGMDGYTF
TRBJ2-2	TRBV7-9	CASSLGSKTGKANTGELFF
TRBJ1-3	TRBV5-1	CASSVGRGSGNTIYF
TRBJ1-3	TRBV4-2	CASSQGMNRGGGNTIYF
TRBJ1-4	TRBV18	CASSPGRDGEKLFF
TRBJ1-1	TRBV7-9	CASSSGGTNTEAFF
TRBJ1-5	TRBV6-5	CASSFTGVNQPQHF
TRBJ1-4	TRBV5-1	CASSLGQGGEKLFF
TRBJ2-2	TRBV23-1	CASNLRRQVVRFGGELFF
TRBJ2-7	TRBV6-5	CASKRVSEQYF
TRBJ2-2	TRBV5-1	CAIRVGTLNTGELFF
TRBJ2-7	TRBV2	CASRPSGGSYEQYF
TRBJ1-3	TRBV7-3	CASSLTGPQSGNTIYF
TRBJ2-3	TRBV29-1	CSVVGRQDTQYF